This T cell receptor beta chain was recovered during a study of CD8+CD57+ T cells in acquired aplastic anemia. The TCR beta profiling, which covered VDJ combination and CDR3 sequence, was carried out using genomic DNA as the template. TCRdb reanalysed the reads using MiXCR and keeps one entry per CDR3 protein. Among hundreds of thousands of distinct CDR3 sequences listed, 65% to 80% were seen once. Trimming left V 3 bases short and J 17 bases short, with 25 bases between. The CDR3 length is 15 residues. From germline, CDR1 is SGHTA and CDR2 FQGNSA. The sequenced material came from sorted CD4+, CD8+, or CD8+CD57+ T cells (not recorded which) from PBMCs. The chain carries TRBV7-2 and TRBJ2-2, with D perhaps TRBD1 (6 bases). This TCR was recovered from a human donor in good health, serving as a control. The CDR3 bases are TGTGCCAGCAGCTTCAGGGGCGAAATGACGGGGCATTTTTTTTTT. Translating gives CASSFRGEMTGHFFF.